This T cell receptor (beta chain) came from a study of T-cell reconstitution after alpha-beta-depleted transplantation in children. There are 14 residues in the CDR3. Trimming shortened V by 3 bases and J by 0 bases, and 8 bases separated the two germline ends. CDR1 is SGHTA and CDR2 is FQGNSA in the germline V gene. Unique molecular identifiers tagged the TCRbeta library. Using its own MiXCR run on the PCR reads, TCRdb lists one record per CDR3 protein. The data hold roughly 500,000 distinct CDR3 sequences, with roughly an eighth observed a single time. The receptor was derived from a human donor who donated a stem cell graft to a child with combined immunodeficiency. The source was PBMCs from the stem cell graft donor, collected from the stem cell graft. The chain links TRBV7-2 to TRBJ2-5; D is possibly TRBD2 (6 bases). The CDR3 sequence: CASSFGGYQETQYF. CDR3 sequence (DNA): TGTGCCAGCAGCTTTGGGGGGTACCAAGAGACCCAGTACTTC.